This T cell receptor (beta chain) was documented in a study of cytomegalovirus exposure and HLA in healthy donors. Study summary: Prior work identified around 120 million unique TCR beta sequences in roughly 190 million T cells. Study observations and caveats: Analyzed later, association rates of TCRs varied across HLA loci, with DRB1 most and HLA-C fewest.

Germline CDR1 reads MNHEY; CDR2 reads SVGAGI. CDR3 size: 15 residues. V dropped 6 bases and J dropped 4 bases, with 18 bases sitting between them. On this clone: Antigen: not known.

PCR used 60 Vbeta primers and 13 Jbeta primers. TCRdb's table, derived via immunoSEQ multiplex PCR, lists solely in-frame clones and lacks some. The listing contains about 130,000 clones. V usage is TRBV6-5 and J usage is TRBJ1-1; D is perhaps TRBD1 (6 bases). The TCR comes from a man under 40 in good health and CMV-seronegative. The sequencing input was PBMCs. The CDR3 coding sequence is TGTGCCAGCAGCTCCCTTGGACAGACGTCCACTGAAGCTTTCTTT. Translated: CASSSLGQTSTEAFF.